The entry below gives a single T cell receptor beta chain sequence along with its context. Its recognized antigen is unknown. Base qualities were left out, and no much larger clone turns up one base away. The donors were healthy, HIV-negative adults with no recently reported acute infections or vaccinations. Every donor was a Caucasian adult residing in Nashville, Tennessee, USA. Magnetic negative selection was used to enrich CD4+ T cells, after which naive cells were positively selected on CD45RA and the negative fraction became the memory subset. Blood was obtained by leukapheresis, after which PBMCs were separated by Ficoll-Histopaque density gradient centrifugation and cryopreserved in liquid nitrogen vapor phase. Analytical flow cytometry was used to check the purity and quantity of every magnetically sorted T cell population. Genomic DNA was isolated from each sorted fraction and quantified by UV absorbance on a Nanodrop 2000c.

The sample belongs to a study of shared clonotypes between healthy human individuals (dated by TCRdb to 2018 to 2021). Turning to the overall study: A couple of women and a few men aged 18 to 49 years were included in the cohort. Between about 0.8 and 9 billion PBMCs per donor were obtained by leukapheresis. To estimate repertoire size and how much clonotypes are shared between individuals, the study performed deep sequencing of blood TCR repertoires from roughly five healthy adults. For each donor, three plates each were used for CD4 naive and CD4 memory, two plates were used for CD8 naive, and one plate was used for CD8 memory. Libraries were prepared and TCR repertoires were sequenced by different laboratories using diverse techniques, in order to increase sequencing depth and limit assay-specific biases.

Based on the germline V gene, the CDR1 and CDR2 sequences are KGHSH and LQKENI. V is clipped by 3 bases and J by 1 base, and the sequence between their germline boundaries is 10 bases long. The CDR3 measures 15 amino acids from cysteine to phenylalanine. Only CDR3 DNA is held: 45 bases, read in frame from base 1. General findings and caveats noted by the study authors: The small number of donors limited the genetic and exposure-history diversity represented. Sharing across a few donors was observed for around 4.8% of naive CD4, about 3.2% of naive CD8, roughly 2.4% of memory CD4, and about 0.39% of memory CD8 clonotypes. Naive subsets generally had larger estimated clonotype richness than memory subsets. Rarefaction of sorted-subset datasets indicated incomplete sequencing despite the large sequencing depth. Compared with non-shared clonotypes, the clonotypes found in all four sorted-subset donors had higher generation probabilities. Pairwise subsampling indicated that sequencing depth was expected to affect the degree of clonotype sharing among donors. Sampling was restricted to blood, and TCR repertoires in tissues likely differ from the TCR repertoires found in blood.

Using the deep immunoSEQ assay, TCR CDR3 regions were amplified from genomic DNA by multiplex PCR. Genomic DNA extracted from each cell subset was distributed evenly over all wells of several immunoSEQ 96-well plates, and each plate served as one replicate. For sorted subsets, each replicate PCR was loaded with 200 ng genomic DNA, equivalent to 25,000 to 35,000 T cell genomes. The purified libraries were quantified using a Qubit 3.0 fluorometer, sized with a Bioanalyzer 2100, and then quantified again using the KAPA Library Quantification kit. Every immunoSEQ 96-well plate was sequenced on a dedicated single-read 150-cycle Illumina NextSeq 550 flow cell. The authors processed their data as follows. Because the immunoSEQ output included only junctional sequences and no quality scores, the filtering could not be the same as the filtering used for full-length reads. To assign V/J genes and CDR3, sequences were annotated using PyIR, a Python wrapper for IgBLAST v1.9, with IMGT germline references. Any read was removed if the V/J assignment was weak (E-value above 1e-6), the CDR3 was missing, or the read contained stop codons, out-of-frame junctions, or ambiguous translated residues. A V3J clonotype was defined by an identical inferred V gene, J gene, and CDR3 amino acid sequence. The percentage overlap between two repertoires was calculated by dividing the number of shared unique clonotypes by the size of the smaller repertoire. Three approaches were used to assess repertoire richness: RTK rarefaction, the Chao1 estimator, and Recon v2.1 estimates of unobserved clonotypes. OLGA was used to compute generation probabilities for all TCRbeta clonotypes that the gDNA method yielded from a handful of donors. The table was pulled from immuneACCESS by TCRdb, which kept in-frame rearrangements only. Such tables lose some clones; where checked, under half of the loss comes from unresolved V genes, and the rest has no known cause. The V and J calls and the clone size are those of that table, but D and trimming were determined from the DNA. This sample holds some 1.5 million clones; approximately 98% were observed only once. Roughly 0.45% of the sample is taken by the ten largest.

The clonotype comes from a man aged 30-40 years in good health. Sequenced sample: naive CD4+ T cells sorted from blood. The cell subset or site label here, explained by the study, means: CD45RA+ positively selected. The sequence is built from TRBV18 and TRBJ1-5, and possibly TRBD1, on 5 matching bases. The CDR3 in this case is CASSPSGLSNQPQHF. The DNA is TGTGCCAGCTCACCCTCAGGGTTGAGCAATCAGCCCCAGCATTTT.